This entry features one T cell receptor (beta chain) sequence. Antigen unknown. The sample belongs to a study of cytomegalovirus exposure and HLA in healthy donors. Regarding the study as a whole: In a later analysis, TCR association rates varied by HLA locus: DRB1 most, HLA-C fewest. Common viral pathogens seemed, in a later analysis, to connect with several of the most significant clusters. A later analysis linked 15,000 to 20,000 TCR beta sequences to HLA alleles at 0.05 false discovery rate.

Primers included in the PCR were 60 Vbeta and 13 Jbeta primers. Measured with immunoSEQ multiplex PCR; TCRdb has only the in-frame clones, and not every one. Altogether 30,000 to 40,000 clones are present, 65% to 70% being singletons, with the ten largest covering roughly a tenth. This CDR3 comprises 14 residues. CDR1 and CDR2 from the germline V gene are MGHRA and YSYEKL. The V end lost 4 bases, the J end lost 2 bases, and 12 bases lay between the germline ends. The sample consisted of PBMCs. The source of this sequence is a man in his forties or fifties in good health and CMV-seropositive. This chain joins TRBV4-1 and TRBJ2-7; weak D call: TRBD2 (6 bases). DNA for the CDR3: TGCGCCAGCAGCCCGGGACTCCGGCCCTACGAGCAGTACTTC. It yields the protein CASSPGLRPYEQYF.